The clone carrying this T cell receptor (beta chain) was recorded a few times. The entry originates in a study of molecular identifiers for immune sequencing clone quantification. Study summary: RNA, taken in replicates from approximately 20,000 or 100,000 naive CD8 cells, was split five ways, with four sequenced.

TCRdb ran MiXCR on the PCR reads and lists one entry per CDR3 protein. The sample holds around 480,000 distinct CDR3 sequences; around 23% are singletons and the top ten take approximately 0.76%. CDR3 length: 15 residues. Germline V CDR1 and CDR2: MNHEY, SVGAGI. Trimming left V 3 bases short and J 1 base short, with 13 bases between. Sequenced input: naive CD8+ T cells from blood, with Jurkat cell RNA spiked in. Documented subset: FACS-sorted CD8+CD4-CCR7+CD45RA+ naive T cells. The origin of this receptor is a human donor in good health. Some libraries in this study had Jurkat cell RNA spiked in. The chain carries TRBV6-5 and TRBJ2-7, with D possibly being TRBD1 (6 bases). CDR3 sequence reads: CASSYVQGPSYEQYF. The CDR3 DNA reads as TGTGCCAGCAGTTATGTTCAGGGGCCATCCTACGAGCAGTACTTC.